The clone carrying this T cell receptor beta chain has just a few counts. RNA-based 3' RACE libraries used unique molecular identifiers. One entry per CDR3 protein, called by TCRdb with MiXCR from the 3' RACE reads. This repertoire shows more than 85,000 distinct CDR3 sequences, 5.5% to 8.5% found once; its top ten account for 0.9% to 1.4%. These data originate in a study of HIV-infected children after antiretroviral therapy interruption. Specified treatment: PENTA 11 planned treatment interruption arm or continuous ART arm. Sorting from thawed PBMCs isolated naive CD4+ CD45RA+ CD45RO- T cells. The material sequenced was CD45RA+ CD4+ T cells from PBMCs, pooled from several time points, taken from a donor given antiretroviral therapy, either interrupted or continuous. Subset in this sample: naive CD4+ CD45RA+ CD45RO- T cells. This sequence was found in a pool of human donors with HIV.

In DNA form, the CDR3 reads TGTGCCACGGGGGAGCGGACGACCACAGATACGCAGTATTTT. This gives the protein CATGERTTTDTQYF. The chain carries TRBV2 and TRBJ2-3, with D perhaps matching TRBD2 (6 bases). The ends were cut back, 10 bases at V and 2 bases at J, with 16 bases in the middle. This CDR3 is built from 14 residues. Looked up from germline, CDR1 is SNHLY and CDR2 is FYNNEI.